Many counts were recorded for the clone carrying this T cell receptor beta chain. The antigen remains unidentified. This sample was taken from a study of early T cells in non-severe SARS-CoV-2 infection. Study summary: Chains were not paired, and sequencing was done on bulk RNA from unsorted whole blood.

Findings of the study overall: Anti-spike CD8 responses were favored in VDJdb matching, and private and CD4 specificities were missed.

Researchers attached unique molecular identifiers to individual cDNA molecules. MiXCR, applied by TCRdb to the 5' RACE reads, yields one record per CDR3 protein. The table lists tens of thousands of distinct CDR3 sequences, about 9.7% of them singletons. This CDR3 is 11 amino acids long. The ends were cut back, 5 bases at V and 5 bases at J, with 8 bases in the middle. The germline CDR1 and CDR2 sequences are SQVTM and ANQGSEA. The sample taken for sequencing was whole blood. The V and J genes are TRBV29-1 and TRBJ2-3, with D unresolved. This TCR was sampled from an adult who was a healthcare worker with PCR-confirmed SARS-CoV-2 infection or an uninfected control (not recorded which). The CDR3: CSVRDGDTQYF. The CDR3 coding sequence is TGCAGCGTTCGTGACGGAGATACGCAGTATTTT.